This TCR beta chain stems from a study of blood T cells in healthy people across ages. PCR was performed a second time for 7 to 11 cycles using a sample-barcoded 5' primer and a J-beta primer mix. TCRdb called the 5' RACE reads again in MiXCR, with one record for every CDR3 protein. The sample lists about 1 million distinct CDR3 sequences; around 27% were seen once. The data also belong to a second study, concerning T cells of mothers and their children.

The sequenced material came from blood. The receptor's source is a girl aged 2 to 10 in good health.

CDR3 protein: CASSLERVGTDTQYF. CDR3 bases: TGTGCCAGCAGTTTAGAGAGGGTGGGAACAGATACGCAGTATTTT. The chain carries TRBV28 and TRBJ2-3, with D maybe TRBD2 (5 bases). The CDR3 has 15 residues. Trimming cost V 2 bases and J 3 bases, with 12 bases left between them. CDR1 is MDHEN and CDR2 is SYDVKM in the germline V gene.